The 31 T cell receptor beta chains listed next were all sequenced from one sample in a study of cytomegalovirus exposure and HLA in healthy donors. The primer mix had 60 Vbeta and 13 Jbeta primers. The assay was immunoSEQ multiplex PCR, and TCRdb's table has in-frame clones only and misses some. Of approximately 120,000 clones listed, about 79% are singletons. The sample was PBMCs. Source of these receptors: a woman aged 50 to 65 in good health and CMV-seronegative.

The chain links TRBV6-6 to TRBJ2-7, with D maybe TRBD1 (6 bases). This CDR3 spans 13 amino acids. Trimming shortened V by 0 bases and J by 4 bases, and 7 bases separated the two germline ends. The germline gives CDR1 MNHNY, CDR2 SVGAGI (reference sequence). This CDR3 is CASSYSQGYEQYF. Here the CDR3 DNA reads TGTGCCAGCAGTTACTCGCAGGGGTACGAGCAGTACTTC.

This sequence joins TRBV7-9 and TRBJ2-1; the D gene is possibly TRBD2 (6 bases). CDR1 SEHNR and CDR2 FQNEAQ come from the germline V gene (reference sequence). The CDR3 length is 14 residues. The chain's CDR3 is CSVPPAGLYNEQFF. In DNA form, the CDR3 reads TGTTCCGTCCCTCCGGCGGGGCTCTACAATGAGCAGTTCTTC.

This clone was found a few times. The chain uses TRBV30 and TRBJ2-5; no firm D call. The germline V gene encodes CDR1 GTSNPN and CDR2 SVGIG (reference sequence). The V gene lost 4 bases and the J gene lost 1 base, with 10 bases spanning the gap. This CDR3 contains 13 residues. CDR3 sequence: CAWMSRIQETQYF. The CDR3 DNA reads TGTGCCTGGATGTCTAGGATCCAAGAGACCCAGTACTTC.

The CDR3 region is CASSASVTEAFF. The CDR3 bases are TGTGCCAGCAGCGCGTCGGTAACTGAAGCTTTCTTT. The J gene is TRBJ1-1, the V gene TRBV9; D uncertain. V lost 3 bases, J lost 5 bases, and 8 bases lay in between. The germline CDR1 and CDR2 sequences are SGDLS and YYNGEE. The CDR3 length is 12 residues.

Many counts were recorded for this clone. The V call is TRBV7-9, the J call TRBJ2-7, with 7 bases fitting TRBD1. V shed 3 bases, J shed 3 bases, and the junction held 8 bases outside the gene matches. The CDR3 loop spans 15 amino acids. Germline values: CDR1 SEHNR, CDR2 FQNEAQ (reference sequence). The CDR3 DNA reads TGTGCCAGCAGCTTGGATGAGGGGGCGGACTACGAGCAGTACTTC. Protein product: CASSLDEGADYEQYF.

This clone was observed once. This CDR3 reads CASSLGGRDYGYTF. CDR3 sequence (DNA): TGTGCCAGCAGCTTAGGGGGGCGCGACTATGGCTACACCTTC. This chain uses TRBV7-8 with TRBJ1-2; a weak D match, TRBD1 (6 bases). Germline values: CDR1 SGHVS, CDR2 FQNEAQ. The V gene lost 1 base and the J gene lost 3 bases, with 9 bases spanning the gap. The CDR3 extends over 14 amino acids.

In DNA, the CDR3 is TGTGCCAGCAGCCAAGCTTGGGAGCCGAACTATGGCTACACCTTC. Amino acids: CASSQAWEPNYGYTF. The chain has TRBV4-2 and TRBJ1-2; D uncertain. The CDR3 spans 15 residues. Germline V CDR1 and CDR2: LGHNA, YNFKEQ. V lost 1 base, J lost 2 bases, and 11 bases lay in between.

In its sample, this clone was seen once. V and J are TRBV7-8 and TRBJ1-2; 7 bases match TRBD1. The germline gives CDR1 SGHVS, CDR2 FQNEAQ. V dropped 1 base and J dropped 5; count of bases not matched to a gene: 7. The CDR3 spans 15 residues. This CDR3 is CASSLVDRVYYGYTF. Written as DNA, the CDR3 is TGTGCCAGCAGCTTAGTTGACAGGGTATATTATGGCTACACCTTC. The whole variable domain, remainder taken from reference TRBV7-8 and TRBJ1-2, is GAGVSQSPRYKVAKRGQDVALRCDPISGHVSLFWYQQALGQGPEFLTYFQNEAQLDKSGLPSDRFFAERPEGSVSTLKIQRTQQEDSAVYLCASSLVDRVYYGYTFGSGTRLTVV.

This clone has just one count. CDR3 in amino acids: CASSSVPLNTGELFF. The CDR3, as DNA: TGCGCCAGCAGCTCTGTTCCGTTGAACACCGGGGAGCTGTTTTTT. J is TRBJ2-2 and V is TRBV5-1, with D hard to call. The CDR3 runs to 15 residues. Germline values: CDR1 SGHRS, CDR2 YFSETQ. V was shortened by 3 bases and J by 1 base, with 10 bases between the two germline ends.

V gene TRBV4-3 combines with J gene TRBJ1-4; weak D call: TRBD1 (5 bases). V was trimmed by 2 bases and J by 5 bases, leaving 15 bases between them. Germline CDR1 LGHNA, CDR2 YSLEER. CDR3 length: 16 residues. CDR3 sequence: CASSQQIWGLNEKLFF. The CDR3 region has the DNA TGCGCCAGCAGCCAACAGATATGGGGCCTCAATGAAAAACTGTTTTTT.

The CDR3 coding sequence is TGTGCCAGCAGCTTAGACGGGACAGAAAATGAGCAGTTCTTC. It encodes CASSLDGTENEQFF. This chain links TRBV11-3 with TRBJ2-1; 7 positions agree with TRBD1. The length of the CDR3 is 14 residues. Germline loops: CDR1 SGHNT, CDR2 YENEEA. With V trimmed by 0 bases and J by 7 bases, 3 bases remained unmatched.

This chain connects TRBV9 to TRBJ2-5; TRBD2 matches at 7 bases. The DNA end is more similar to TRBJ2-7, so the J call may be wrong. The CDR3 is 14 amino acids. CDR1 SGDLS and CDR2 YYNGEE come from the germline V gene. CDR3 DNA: TGTGCCAGCAGCGGGGGGGGGAAAATCGACGAGCAGTACTTC. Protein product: CASSGGGKIDEQYF.

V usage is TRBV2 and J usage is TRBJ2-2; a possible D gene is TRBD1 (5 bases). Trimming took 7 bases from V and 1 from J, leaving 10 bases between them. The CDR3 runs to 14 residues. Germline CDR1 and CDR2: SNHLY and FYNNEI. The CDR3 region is CASMYRMNTGELFF. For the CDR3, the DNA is TGTGCCAGCATGTACAGGATGAACACCGGGGAGCTGTTTTTT.

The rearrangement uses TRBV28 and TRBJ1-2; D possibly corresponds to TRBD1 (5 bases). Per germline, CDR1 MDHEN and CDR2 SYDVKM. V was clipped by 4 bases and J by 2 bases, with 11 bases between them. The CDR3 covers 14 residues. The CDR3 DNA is TGTGCCAGCAGTTGGATCGACAGCAACTATGGCTACACCTTC. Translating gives CASSWIDSNYGYTF.

The CDR3 protein is CASRLESTGLGYF. In DNA, the CDR3 is TGTGCCAGCAGGCTAGAATCGACAGGGTTAGGGTATTTT. The rearrangement joins TRBV28 to TRBJ2-3; TRBD1 matches 7 bases. From germline, CDR1 is MDHEN and CDR2 SYDVKM. Unmatched junction bases numbered 14, after V lost 6 bases and J lost 14 bases. The CDR3 totals 13 residues.

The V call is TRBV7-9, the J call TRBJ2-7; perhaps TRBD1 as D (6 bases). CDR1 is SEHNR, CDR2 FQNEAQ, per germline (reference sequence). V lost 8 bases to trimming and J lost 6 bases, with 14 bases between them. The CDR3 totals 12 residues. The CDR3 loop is CASAPGAVEQYF. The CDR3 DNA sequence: TGTGCCAGCGCCCCAGGGGCGGTCGAGCAGTACTTC.

In DNA, the CDR3 is TGTGCCAGCAGTTACCTCGGGATCGGGACCCAGTACTTC. Protein: CASSYLGIGTQYF. This chain connects TRBV6-5 to TRBJ2-5, with D possibly TRBD2 on 5 matching bases. The CDR3 loop spans 13 amino acids. The germline V gene has CDR1 MNHEY and CDR2 SVGAGI. Trimming took off 2 bases at V and 7 bases at J, with 11 bases between the two ends.

CDR3 sequence reads: CASSESAGSNEQFF. CDR3 nucleotides: TGTGCCAGCAGTGAATCAGCGGGTAGTAATGAGCAGTTCTTC. V gene TRBV25-1 combines with J gene TRBJ2-1; TRBD2 is a possible D gene (6 bases). Germline CDR1 and CDR2: MGHDK and SYGVNS. Between the trimmed V and J ends, which lost 1 base and 7 bases, there was a span of 11 bases. This CDR3 spans 14 amino acids. The full variable domain, completed using reference TRBV25-1 and TRBJ2-1, is EADIYQTPRYLVIGTGKKITLECSQTMGHDKMYWYQQDPGMELHLIHYSYGVNSTEKGDLSSESTVSRIRTEHFPLTLESARPSHTSQYLCASSESAGSNEQFFGPGTRLTVL.

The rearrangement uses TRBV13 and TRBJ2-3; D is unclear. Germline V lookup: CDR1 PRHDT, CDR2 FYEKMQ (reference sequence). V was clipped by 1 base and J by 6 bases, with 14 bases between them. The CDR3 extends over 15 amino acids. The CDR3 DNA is TGTGCCAGCAGCTTAGCGTGGCAGGTGGCGGATACGCAGTATTTT. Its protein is CASSLAWQVADTQYF.

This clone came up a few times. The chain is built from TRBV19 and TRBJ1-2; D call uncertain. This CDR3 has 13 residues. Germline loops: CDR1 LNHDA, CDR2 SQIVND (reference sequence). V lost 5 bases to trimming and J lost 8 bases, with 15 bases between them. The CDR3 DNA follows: TGTGCCAGTAGTCTACGAGGAGGAGGGGGCTACACCTTC. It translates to CASSLRGGGGYTF.

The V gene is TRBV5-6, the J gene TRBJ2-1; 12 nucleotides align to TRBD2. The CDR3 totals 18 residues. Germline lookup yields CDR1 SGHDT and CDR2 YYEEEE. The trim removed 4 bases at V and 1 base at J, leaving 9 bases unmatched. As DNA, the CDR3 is TGTGCCAGCAGCCTCTCTAGCGGGAGGGCCATGTCCTACAATGAGCAGTTCTTC. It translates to CASSLSSGRAMSYNEQFF.

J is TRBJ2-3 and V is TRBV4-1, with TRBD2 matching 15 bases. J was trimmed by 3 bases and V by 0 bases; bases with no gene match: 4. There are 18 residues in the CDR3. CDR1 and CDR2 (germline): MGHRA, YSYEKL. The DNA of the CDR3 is TGCGCCAGCAGCCAAGAGGGACTAGCGGGAGGTGTGACAGATACGCAGTATTTT. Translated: CASSQEGLAGGVTDTQYF.

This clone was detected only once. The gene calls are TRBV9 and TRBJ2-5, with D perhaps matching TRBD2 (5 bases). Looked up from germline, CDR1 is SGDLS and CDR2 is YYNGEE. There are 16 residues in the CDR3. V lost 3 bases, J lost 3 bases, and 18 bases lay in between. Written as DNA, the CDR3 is TGTGCCAGCAGCGCCAGAGAGGGCCCACCGAAAGAGACCCAGTACTTC. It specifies CASSAREGPPKETQYF.

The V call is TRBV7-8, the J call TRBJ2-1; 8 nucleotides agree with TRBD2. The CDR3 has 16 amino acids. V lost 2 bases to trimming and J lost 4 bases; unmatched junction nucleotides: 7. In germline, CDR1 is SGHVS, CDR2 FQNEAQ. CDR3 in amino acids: CASSLRSGGSYNEQFF. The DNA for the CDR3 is TGTGCCAGCAGCTTAAGGAGCGGGGGCTCTTACAATGAGCAGTTCTTC.

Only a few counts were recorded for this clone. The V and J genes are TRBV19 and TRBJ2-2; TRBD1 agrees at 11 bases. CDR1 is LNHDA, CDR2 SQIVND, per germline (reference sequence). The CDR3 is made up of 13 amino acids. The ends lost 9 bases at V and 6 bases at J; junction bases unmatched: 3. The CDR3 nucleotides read TGTGCCAGCGGACAGGGGGCGCCCGGGGAGCTGTTTTTT. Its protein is CASGQGAPGELFF.

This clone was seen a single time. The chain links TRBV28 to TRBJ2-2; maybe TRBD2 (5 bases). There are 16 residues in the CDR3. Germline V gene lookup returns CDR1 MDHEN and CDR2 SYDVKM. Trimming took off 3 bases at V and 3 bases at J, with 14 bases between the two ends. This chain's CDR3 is CASSLVGSIDTGELFF. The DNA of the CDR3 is TGTGCCAGCAGTTTGGTAGGGAGTATCGACACCGGGGAGCTGTTTTTT.

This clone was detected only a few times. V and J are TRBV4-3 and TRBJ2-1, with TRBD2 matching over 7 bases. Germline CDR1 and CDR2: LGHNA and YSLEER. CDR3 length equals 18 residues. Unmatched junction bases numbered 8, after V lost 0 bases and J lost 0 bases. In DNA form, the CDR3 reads TGCGCCAGCAGCCAAGAGGCCCCCGGGGGGAGCTCCTACAATGAGCAGTTCTTC. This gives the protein CASSQEAPGGSSYNEQFF.

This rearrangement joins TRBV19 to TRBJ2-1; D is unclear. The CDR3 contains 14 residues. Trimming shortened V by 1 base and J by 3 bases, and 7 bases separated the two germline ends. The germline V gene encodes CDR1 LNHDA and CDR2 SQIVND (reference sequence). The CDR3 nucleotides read TGTGCCAGTAGTATAGGAAATAGCTACAATGAGCAGTTCTTC. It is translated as CASSIGNSYNEQFF.

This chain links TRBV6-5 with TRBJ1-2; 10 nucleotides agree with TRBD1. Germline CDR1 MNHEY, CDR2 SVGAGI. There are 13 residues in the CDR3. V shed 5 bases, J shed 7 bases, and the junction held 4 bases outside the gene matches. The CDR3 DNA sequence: TGTGCCAGCAGTGCCGGGACAGGGGTTGGCTACACCTTC. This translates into CASSAGTGVGYTF.

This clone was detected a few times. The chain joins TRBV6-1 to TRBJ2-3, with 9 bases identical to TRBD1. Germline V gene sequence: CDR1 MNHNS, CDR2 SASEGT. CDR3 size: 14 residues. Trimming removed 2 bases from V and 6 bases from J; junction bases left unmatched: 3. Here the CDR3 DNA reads TGTGCCAGCAGTGAATTACAGGGGGCGGATACGCAGTATTTT. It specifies CASSELQGADTQYF.

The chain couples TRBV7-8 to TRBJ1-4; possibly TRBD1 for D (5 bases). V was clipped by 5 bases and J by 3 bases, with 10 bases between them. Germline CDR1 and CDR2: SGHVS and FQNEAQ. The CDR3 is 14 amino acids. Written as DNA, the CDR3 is TGTGCCAGCAGCGTACAGGTTTCTAATGAAAAACTGTTTTTT. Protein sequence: CASSVQVSNEKLFF.